This T cell receptor (beta chain) was recorded in a study of cytomegalovirus exposure and HLA in healthy donors. Concerning this clone itself: Its antigen is unidentified.

This CDR3 has 14 amino acids. General study results and limits: Researchers catalogued approximately 170 TCR beta chains as cytomegalovirus-associated. As confirmed in vitro, a few CMV-associated chains were specific for CMV antigens.

The PCR used 60 Vbeta and 13 Jbeta primers. Profiled with immunoSEQ multiplex PCR; TCRdb holds only in-frame clones, not every one. This table has some 180,000 clones, approximately 73% appearing once. The sequenced sample consisted of PBMCs. The sequence came from a woman in her twenties or thirties in good health and CMV-seropositive. The chain employs TRBV21-1 and TRBJ1-2; TRBD1 reflects the table's D call only, with no check against the DNA. TRBV21-1 is a listed pseudogene. The chain's CDR3 is CASSKWSKGNGYTF. DNA for the CDR3: TGTGCCAGCAGCAAATGGAGCAAGGGGAATGGCTACACCTTC.